The text below deals with one T cell receptor (beta chain). The antigen remains unidentified. Unmatched junction bases numbered 7, after V lost 1 base and J lost 5 bases. Germline V gene data show CDR1 as SGHDN and CDR2 as FVKESK. CDR3 length: 16 residues. The PCR had 60 Vbeta and 13 Jbeta primers. Profiled with immunoSEQ multiplex PCR; TCRdb holds only in-frame clones, not every one. The table lists roughly 150,000 clones, roughly 85% of them singletons. This sample stems from a study of cytomegalovirus exposure and HLA in healthy donors. Broader study findings: Previously analyzed data showed that most TCR beta V segments were productive at a frequency of about 87% or about 30%.

Source material: PBMCs. The chain is built from TRBV14 and TRBJ2-5; TRBD2 aligns across 10 bases. The sequence came from a man aged 25-45 years in good health and CMV-seronegative. The CDR3 here is CASSQGSGGAKETQYF. The CDR3 DNA reads TGTGCCAGCAGCCAAGGGAGCGGGGGGGCCAAGGAGACCCAGTACTTC. Using reference TRBV14 and TRBJ2-5 for the parts outside the CDR3, the full variable domain is EAGVTQFPSHSVIEKGQTVTLRCDPISGHDNLYWYRRVMGKEIKFLLHFVKESKQDESGMPNNRFLAERTGGTYSTLKVQPAELEDSGVYFCASSQGSGGAKETQYFGPGTRLLVL.